Sequencing of this T cell receptor (beta chain) was carried out in a study of blood T cell repertoires in COVID-19. Seattle cases were enrolled at active infection and followed longitudinally. V lost 1 base, J lost 3 bases, and 3 bases lay in between. Per germline, CDR1 MGHDK and CDR2 SYGVNS. This CDR3 region has 12 residues. In the authors' methods: Reference gene primer amplification yielded estimated nucleated cell counts. Profiling relied on immunoSEQ multiplex PCR, and the TCRdb table lists in-frame clones only, not all of them. V and J calls and clone size are those listed in that table; D and trimming were worked out from the DNA. The sample holds about 150,000 clones, around 82% seen once.

The rearrangement joins TRBV25-1 to TRBJ1-2; D unresolved. This receptor was taken from a man between 60 and 75 years old with COVID-19, enrolled during active disease. Input material: peripheral blood. In nucleotides, the CDR3 is TGTGCCAGCAGTGAATTAGACTATGGCTACACCTTC. Protein product: CASSELDYGYTF.